This T cell receptor beta chain was captured by sequencing in a study of cytomegalovirus exposure and HLA in healthy donors. The CDR3 totals 14 residues. Germline V CDR1 and CDR2: SGHTA, FQGTGA. Trimming left V 2 bases short and J 8 bases short, with 15 bases between. This PCR relied on a set of 60 Vbeta primers and 13 Jbeta primers. TCRdb's table, derived via immunoSEQ multiplex PCR, lists solely in-frame clones and lacks some. The table includes 70,000 to 100,000 clones, 75% to 85% detected once. The rearrangement uses TRBV7-3 and TRBJ1-2, with D possibly matching TRBD1 (6 bases). Sequencing was done on a sample of PBMCs. The receptor comes from a man younger than 35 in good health and CMV-seronegative. The CDR3, as DNA: TGTGCCAGCAGCTTAGACCTCAGGGGCGACGGCTACACCTTC. Protein: CASSLDLRGDGYTF.